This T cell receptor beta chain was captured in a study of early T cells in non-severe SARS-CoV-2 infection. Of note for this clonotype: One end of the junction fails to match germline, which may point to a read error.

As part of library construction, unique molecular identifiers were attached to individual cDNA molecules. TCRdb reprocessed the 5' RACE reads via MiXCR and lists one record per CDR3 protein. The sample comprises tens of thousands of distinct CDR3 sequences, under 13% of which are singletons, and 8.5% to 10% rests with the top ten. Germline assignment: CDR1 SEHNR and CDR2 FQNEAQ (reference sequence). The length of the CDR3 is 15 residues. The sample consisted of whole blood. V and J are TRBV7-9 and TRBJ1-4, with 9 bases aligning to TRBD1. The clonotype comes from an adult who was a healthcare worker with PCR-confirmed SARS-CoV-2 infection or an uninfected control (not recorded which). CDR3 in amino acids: CASSSGQGILEQLFF. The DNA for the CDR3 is TGTGCCAGCAGCTCCGGACAGGGGATTCTTGAACAACTGTTTTTT.